A selection of T cell receptor beta chains follows, all from one sample in a study of Ad26.COV2.S vaccination and SARS-CoV-2 variants. Libraries were prepared by immunoSEQ multiplex PCR; TCRdb keeps only in-frame clonotypes and omits some of them. The sample has more than 300,000 clones, roughly 86% seen once; the top ten hold 1.9%. Sequences were derived from peripheral blood, sampled in a trial of Ad26.COV2.S vaccine versus placebo. These receptors all come from a person between 18 and 65 years old who received the Ad26.COV2.S COVID-19 vaccine or a placebo. The CDR3 runs from the conserved cysteine through the conserved F or W. A D gene is named only where the DNA matches it firmly. Some rows mark clone size as missing; the rest say once, few, many or name a class of expanded clone.

DNA	CDR3	size	V	J	D
TGCGCCAGCAGCTCCCGGGACAGAGAGACCCAGTACTTC	CASSSRDRETQYF	.	TRBV5-1	TRBJ2-5	TRBD1
TGTGCCAGCTCACCAGGGACAGGGGAGGATGGCTACACCTTC	CASSPGTGEDGYTF	.	TRBV18	TRBJ1-2	TRBD1
TGTGCCAGCAGCCCAAGACTAGCGGGGATGGGATACGAGCAGTACTTC	CASSPRLAGMGYEQYF	.	TRBV9	TRBJ2-7	TRBD2
TGTGCCAGCGGGACAGCGAACTATGGCTACACCTTC	CASGTANYGYTF	.	TRBV2	TRBJ1-2	TRBD1
TGTGCCAGCAGTTACTTAGGACATTTGAACACTGAAGCTTTCTTT	CASSYLGHLNTEAFF	.	TRBV6-6	TRBJ1-1	.
TGTGCCAGCAACTCCGGGACAGGGAAAGAGACCCAGTACTTC	CASNSGTGKETQYF	.	TRBV3-1/TRBV3-2	TRBJ2-5	TRBD1
TGCAGCGCTGGTGGGACAGGGAACTATGGCTACACCTTC	CSAGGTGNYGYTF	.	TRBV29-1	TRBJ1-2	TRBD1
TGTGCCAGCAGCTTCCAGGGGGCGAACGAGCAGTACTTC	CASSFQGANEQYF	.	TRBV5-4	TRBJ2-7	TRBD1
TGTGCCATCAGTGGCGCGAGGAGCGGGGTAGGAGAGACCCAGTACTTC	CAISGARSGVGETQYF	.	TRBV10-3	TRBJ2-5	TRBD2
TGTGCCAGCAGAAAACGCGGGGAAACTAATGAAAAACTGTTTTTT	CASRKRGETNEKLFF	once	TRBV27	TRBJ1-4	.
TGTGCCAGCAGTCCCGGACAGTACTACGAGCAGTACTTC	CASSPGQYYEQYF	.	TRBV6-1	TRBJ2-7	.
TGTGCCAGCAGCTTGTTTTGGTCAGGGAGCACTGAAGCTTTCTTT	CASSLFWSGSTEAFF	.	TRBV5-6	TRBJ1-1	.
TGTGCCAGCAGCCATACGTCCGGGACGGTCTCCTACGAGCAGTACTTC	CASSHTSGTVSYEQYF	.	TRBV7-9	TRBJ2-7	.
TGTGCCAGCAGCCAAGACAGGCTGTTTGCTGGAAACACCATATATTTT	CASSQDRLFAGNTIYF	.	TRBV14	TRBJ1-3	.
TGTGCCAGCAGCGCGAGGATAAGGGAAAAACTGTTTTTT	CASSARIREKLFF	once	TRBV6-5	TRBJ1-4	.
TGTGCCAGCAGTGATGTGTTAGGGACGTTGAATGGCTACACCTTC	CASSDVLGTLNGYTF	.	TRBV6-1	TRBJ1-2	.